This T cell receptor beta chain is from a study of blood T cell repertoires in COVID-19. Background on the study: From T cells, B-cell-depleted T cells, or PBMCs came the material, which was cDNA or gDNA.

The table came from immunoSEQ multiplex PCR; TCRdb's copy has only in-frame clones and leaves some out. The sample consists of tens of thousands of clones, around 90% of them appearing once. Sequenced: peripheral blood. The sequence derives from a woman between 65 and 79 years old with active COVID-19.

The CDR3 DNA reads as TGTGCCAGCAGCAAAGTTAGGGGTAATTCACCCCTCCACTTT. Its protein is CASSKVRGNSPLHF. This chain connects TRBV21-1 to TRBJ1-6; no DNA check was done on the table's D call, TRBD1. TRBV21-1 is listed as a pseudogene. There are 14 residues in the CDR3.